This is a list of T cell receptor beta chains from one sample in a study of vaccination and CD4 T cells after COVID-19. TCRdb re-called the PCR reads through MiXCR, storing one row per CDR3 protein. The sample has 14,000 or so distinct CDR3 sequences, about 26% seen once. Their antigens are not known. Specimen: cultured CD4+ T cells from blood. Receptor source: a human donor with COVID-19. The CDR3 runs from the conserved cysteine through the conserved F or W.

v_gene,j_gene,CDR3aa
TRBV10-2,TRBJ1-3,CASTELGGQISGNTIYF
TRBV7-2,TRBJ2-7,CASSLATSGAYEQYF
TRBV24-1,TRBJ2-1,CATKKGANNEQFF
TRBV20-1,TRBJ2-1,CSARVQQGYNEQFF
TRBV2,TRBJ2-5,CASGEYLIQETQYF
TRBV5-3,TRBJ1-1,CASSLGQGKAFF
TRBV18,TRBJ1-3,CASSPQGRVTGNTIYF
TRBV5-1,TRBJ1-5,CASSLGFGQPQHF
TRBV7-2,TRBJ2-2,CASREGGGSWTGELFF
TRBV6-2/TRBV6-3,TRBJ1-1,CASTPGSKMNTEAFF
TRBV5-4,TRBJ1-6,CASSPETGENNSPLHF
TRBV5-1,TRBJ2-2,CASRLASRYTGELFF
TRBV7-6,TRBJ2-1,CASSQGLAGGTNEQFF
TRBV6-1,TRBJ2-7,CASRRRDTPYEQYF
TRBV27,TRBJ1-4,CASSERGAGGEKLFF
TRBV7-2,TRBJ2-5,CASSLEGLAATYRGTQYF
TRBV7-9,TRBJ1-6,CASSSSRGNSPLHF
TRBV7-9,TRBJ1-3,CASSNPGGISGNTIYF